This T cell receptor (beta chain) was recorded in a study of blood T cell repertoires in COVID-19. This CDR3 region has 14 residues. V was pared by 0 bases and J by 3 bases, with 9 bases between. Per germline, CDR1 SGHTS and CDR2 YDEGEE. Libraries were prepared by immunoSEQ multiplex PCR; TCRdb keeps only in-frame clonotypes and omits some of them. The sample includes tens of thousands of clones, more than 75% of them seen just once. The chain links TRBV5-8 to TRBJ1-1; a possible D gene is TRBD1 (5 bases). Sequencing was done on a sample of peripheral blood. The source is a human donor in a cohort sampled during active COVID-19. CDR3 loop: CASSLAGGDTEAFF. The CDR3 DNA reads as TGTGCCAGCAGCTTGGCAGGAGGGGACACTGAAGCTTTCTTT.